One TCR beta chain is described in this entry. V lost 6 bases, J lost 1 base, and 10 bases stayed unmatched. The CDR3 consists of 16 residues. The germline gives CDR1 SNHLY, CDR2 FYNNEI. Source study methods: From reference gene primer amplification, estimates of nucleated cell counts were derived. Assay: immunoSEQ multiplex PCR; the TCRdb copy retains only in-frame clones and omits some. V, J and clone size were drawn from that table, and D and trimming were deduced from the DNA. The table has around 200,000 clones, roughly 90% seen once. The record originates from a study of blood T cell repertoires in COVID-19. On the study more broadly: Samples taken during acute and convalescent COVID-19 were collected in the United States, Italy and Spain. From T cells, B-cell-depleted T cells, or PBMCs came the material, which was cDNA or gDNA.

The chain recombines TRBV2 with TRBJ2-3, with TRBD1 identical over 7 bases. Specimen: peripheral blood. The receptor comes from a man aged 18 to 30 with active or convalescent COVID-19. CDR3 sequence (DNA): TGTGCCAGCAGCGGTACCTGGGACAGCCGCACAGATACGCAGTATTTT. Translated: CASSGTWDSRTDTQYF. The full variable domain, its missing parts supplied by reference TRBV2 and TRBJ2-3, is EPEVTQTPSHQVTQMGQEVILRCVPISNHLYFYWYRQILGQKVEFLVSFYNNEISEKSEIFDDQFSVERPDGSNFTLKIRSTKLEDSAMYFCASSGTWDSRTDTQYFGPGTRLTVL.